This T cell receptor beta chain was obtained from a study of OX40 agonist ivuxolimab in advanced cancers. Overall study context: Participants, 75% to 85% male, averaged about 59 years of age, ranging from about 20 to 80. Study-level results: Doses of 0.1 to 3.0 mg/kg were accompanied by clonal expansion of CD4+ and CD8+ blood T cells by week 6. Undetermined was the antigen specificity of the expanded peripheral T cells. Relative to CD4+, CD8+ T cells held more expanded clones on average.

With regard to this clone: The antigen is unknown.

Repertoires were generated with immunoSEQ multiplex PCR, while TCRdb's copy carries only in-frame clones and drops some. Among 60,000 to 65,000 clones listed, about 91% were seen once. The sequences come from CD4+ or CD8+ T cells sorted from blood, collected in a trial of the OX40 agonist ivuxolimab. The origin of this receptor is an adult with an advanced solid tumor such as melanoma, head and neck, liver or kidney cancer.

The CDR3 bases are TGTGCCAGCAGCTTAGCGGGGCGGGAAAGTTACGAGCAGTACTTC. Protein product: CASSLAGRESYEQYF. This chain links TRBV7-6 with TRBJ2-7; possibly TRBD2 for D (6 bases). The CDR3 sequence is 15 residues long. Trimming stripped 0 bases from V and 4 bases from J, with 13 bases between. Per germline, CDR1 SGHVS and CDR2 FNYEAQ.